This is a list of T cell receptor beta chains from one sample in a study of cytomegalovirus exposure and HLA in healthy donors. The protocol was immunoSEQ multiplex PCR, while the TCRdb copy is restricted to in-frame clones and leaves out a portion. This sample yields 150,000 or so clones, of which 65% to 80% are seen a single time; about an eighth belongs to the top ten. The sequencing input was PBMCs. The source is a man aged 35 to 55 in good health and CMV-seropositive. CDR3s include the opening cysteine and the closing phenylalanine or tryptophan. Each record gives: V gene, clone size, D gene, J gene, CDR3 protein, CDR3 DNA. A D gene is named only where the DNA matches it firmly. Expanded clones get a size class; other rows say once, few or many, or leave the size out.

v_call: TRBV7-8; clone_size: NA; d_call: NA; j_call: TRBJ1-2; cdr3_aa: CASSLVRDNVGYTF; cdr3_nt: TGTGCCAGCAGCTTAGTACGGGACAACGTTGGCTACACCTTC
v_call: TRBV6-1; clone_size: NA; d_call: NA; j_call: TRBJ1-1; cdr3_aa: CASSEIWGGTEAFF; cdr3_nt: TGTGCCAGCAGTGAAATTTGGGGGGGTACTGAAGCTTTCTTT
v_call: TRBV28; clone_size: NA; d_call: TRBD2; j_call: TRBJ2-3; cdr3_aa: CASPPGLAGGNTDTQYF; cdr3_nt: TGTGCCAGCCCTCCGGGACTAGCGGGAGGAAACACAGATACGCAGTATTTT
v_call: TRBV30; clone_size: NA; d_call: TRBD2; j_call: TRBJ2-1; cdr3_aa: CAWSNSGNNEQFF; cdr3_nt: TGTGCCTGGAGTAATAGCGGGAACAATGAGCAGTTCTTC
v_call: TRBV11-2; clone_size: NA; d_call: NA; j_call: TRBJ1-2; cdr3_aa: CASSFFPQLRGGGYTF; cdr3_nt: TGTGCCAGCAGCTTCTTCCCACAACTCCGGGGTGGTGGCTACACCTTC
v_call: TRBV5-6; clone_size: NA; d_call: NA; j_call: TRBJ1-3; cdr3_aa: CASSPGPGITGNTIYF; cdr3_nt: TGTGCCAGCAGCCCCGGTCCCGGGATTACTGGAAACACCATATATTTT
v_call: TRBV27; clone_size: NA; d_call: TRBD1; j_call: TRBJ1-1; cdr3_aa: CASSFLPPGTANTEAFF; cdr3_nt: TGTGCCAGCAGTTTTCTTCCCCCCGGGACAGCTAACACTGAAGCTTTCTTT
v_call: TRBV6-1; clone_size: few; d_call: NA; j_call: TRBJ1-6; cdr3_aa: CASSEDAGHNNSPLHF; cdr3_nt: TGTGCCAGCAGTGAAGATGCCGGACACAATAATTCACCCCTCCACTTT
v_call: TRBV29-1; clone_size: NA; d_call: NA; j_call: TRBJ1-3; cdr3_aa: CSVPVSGNTIYF; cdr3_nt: TGCAGCGTTCCGGTCTCTGGAAACACCATATATTTT
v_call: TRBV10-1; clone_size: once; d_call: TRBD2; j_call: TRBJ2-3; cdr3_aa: CASSESSSGVSTDTQYF; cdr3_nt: TGCGCCAGCAGTGAGTCGTCAAGCGGGGTTAGCACAGATACGCAGTATTTT
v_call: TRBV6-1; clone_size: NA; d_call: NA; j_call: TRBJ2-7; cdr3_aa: CASSEVGGLIQYF; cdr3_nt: TGTGCCAGCAGTGAAGTTGGGGGGTTAATCCAGTACTTC
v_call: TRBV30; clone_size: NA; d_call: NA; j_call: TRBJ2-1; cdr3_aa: CAWIPRDEQFF; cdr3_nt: TGTGCCTGGATTCCGCGGGATGAGCAGTTCTTC
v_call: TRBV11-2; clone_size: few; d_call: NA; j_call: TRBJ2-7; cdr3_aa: CASSLGRYEQYF; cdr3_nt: TGTGCCAGCAGCTTAGGTCGGTACGAGCAGTACTTC
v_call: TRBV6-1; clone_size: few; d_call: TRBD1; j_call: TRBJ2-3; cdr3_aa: CASSERDRGPDTQYF; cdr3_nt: TGTGCCAGCAGTGAGCGGGACAGGGGGCCTGATACGCAGTATTTT
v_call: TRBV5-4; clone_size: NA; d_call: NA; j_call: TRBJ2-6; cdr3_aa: CASSLGGRRSGANVLTF; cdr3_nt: TGTGCCAGCAGCTTGGGGGGGCGGCGGTCCGGGGCCAACGTCCTGACTTTC
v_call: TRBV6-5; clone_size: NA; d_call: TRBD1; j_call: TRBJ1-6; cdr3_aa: CASSYLGTVNSPLHF; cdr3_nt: TGTGCCAGCAGTTACTTAGGGACAGTTAATTCACCCCTCCACTTT
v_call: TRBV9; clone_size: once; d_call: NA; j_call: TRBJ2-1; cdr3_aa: CASSASVERPSSYNEQFF; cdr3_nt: TGTGCCAGCAGCGCCTCGGTCGAGAGGCCCTCTTCTTACAATGAGCAGTTCTTC
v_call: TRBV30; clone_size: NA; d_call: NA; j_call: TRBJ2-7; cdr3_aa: CAWSVLQGSPYEQYF; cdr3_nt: TGTGCCTGGAGTGTACTGCAGGGGTCACCCTACGAGCAGTACTTC
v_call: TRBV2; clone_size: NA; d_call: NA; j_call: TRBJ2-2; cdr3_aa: CASLGGPNTGELFF; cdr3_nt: TGTGCCAGCCTCGGGGGGCCGAACACCGGGGAGCTGTTTTTT
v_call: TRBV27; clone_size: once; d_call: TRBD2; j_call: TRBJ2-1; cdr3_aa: CASSFTTGTSGIHEQFF; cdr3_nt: TGTGCCAGCAGTTTCACGACCGGGACTAGCGGGATCCATGAGCAGTTCTTC
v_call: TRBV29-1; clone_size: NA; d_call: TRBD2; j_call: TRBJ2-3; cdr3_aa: CSVALAGRPYTDTQYF; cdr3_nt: TGCAGCGTCGCCTTAGCGGGACGCCCGTACACAGATACGCAGTATTTT
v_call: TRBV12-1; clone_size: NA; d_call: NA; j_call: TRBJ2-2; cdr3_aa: CASSFESSGRSRNTGELFF; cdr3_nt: TGTGCCAGCAGCTTTGAATCTAGCGGGAGGAGCAGGAACACCGGGGAGCTGTTTTTT